This T cell receptor beta chain appears in the sequencing data of a study of T cells in Graves' hyperthyroidism and ophthalmopathy. Study observations and caveats: In the blood, most expanded thyroid clonotypes above 0.001 appeared as well.

RNA transcripts were the template for amplifying TCR beta CDR3 regions. A set of HTBI primers served as the primers for a first-round RT-PCR of the TCR CDR3. TCRdb re-called the multiplex PCR reads through MiXCR, storing one row per CDR3 protein. In the table there are 550,000 to 800,000 distinct CDR3 sequences, 15% to 20% of which are singletons. No ophthalmopathy progression within 18 months constituted stable Graves' hyperthyroidism. Unmatched junction bases numbered 4, after V lost 0 bases and J lost 0 bases. This CDR3 comprises 17 residues. CDR1 and CDR2 (germline): DFQATT, SNEGSKA (reference sequence). This clonotype was counted at least ten times. The antigen is undetermined.

The source material was blood. This clonotype was sampled from a man in his forties or fifties with Graves' hyperthyroidism. V usage is TRBV20-1 and J usage is TRBJ2-3; 12 bases align to TRBD2. CDR3 residues: CSARDSGTSGSTDTQYF. Here the CDR3 DNA reads TGCAGTGCTAGAGACTCCGGGACTAGCGGGAGCACAGATACGCAGTATTTT.